Below, 9 T cell receptor beta chains from the same sample are listed, as sequenced in a study of blood T cell repertoires in COVID-19. TCRdb's copy holds only in-frame clones and misses some; the assay was immunoSEQ multiplex PCR. The repertoire consists of roughly 400,000 clones, with nearly 90% occurring once and the leading ten covering 1.4%. The specimen was PBMCs or T cells enriched from blood (not recorded which). These receptors were taken from a woman between 18 and 29 years old who had been exposed to COVID-19.

The V call is TRBV3-1 (or the pseudogene TRBV3-2), the J call TRBJ2-7; 7 nucleotides match TRBD1. This CDR3 spans 14 amino acids. V lost 4 bases and J lost 0; bases outside the gene matches: 3. CDR1 is LGHDT and CDR2 is YNNKEL in the germline V gene (reference sequence). CDR3 region: CASSRTGSSYEQYF. For the CDR3, the DNA is TGTGCCAGCAGCCGGACAGGAAGCTCCTACGAGCAGTACTTC.

The rearrangement joins TRBV25-1 to TRBJ1-1, with D possibly matching TRBD1 (5 bases). Trimming cost V 7 bases and J 0 bases, with 9 bases left between them. CDR1 is MGHDK, CDR2 SYGVNS, per germline. The CDR3 has 13 residues. CDR3 sequence (DNA): TGTGCCAGCAAGACAGAAATGAACACTGAAGCTTTCTTT. This sequence encodes CASKTEMNTEAFF.

The chain combines TRBV27 with TRBJ1-5; D is undetermined. Germline CDR1 and CDR2: MNHEY and SMNVEV (reference sequence). V lost 4 bases and J lost 4, with 17 bases in between. The CDR3 spans 16 residues. The CDR3 nucleotides are TGTGCCAGCAGTTGGGAGCGACCTTCCAGTAATCAGCCCCAGCATTTT. It yields the protein CASSWERPSSNQPQHF.

This chain uses TRBV6-5 with TRBJ1-1, with D hard to call. The V gene's germline CDR1 is MNHEY and CDR2 SVGAGI. There are 14 residues in the CDR3. V lost 0 bases and J 1 base, leaving 6 bases between the germline ends. CDR3 nucleotide sequence: TGTGCCAGCAGTTACTCGAGTCAGAACACTGAAGCTTTCTTT. Translated, it gives CASSYSSQNTEAFF.

In its sample, this clone was seen a few times. The CDR3 is CASRTGLEPQHF. CDR3 DNA: TGTGCCAGCCGAACAGGGCTCGAGCCCCAGCATTTT. The chain carries TRBV27 and TRBJ1-5; tentatively, D is TRBD1 (6 bases). Between the trimmed V and J ends, which lost 8 bases and 8 bases, there was a span of 13 bases. The germline V gene encodes CDR1 MNHEY and CDR2 SMNVEV (reference sequence). The CDR3 is 12 residues long.

The V gene is TRBV3-1 (or the pseudogene TRBV3-2), the J gene TRBJ2-5; 8 positions match TRBD2. The germline V gene has CDR1 LGHDT and CDR2 YNNKEL (reference sequence). V shed 1 base, J shed 4 bases, and the junction held 8 bases outside the gene matches. The CDR3 extends over 16 amino acids. CDR3 residues: CASSQGSRAGAETQYF. In nucleotides, the CDR3 is TGTGCCAGCAGCCAAGGCTCTCGAGCGGGAGCAGAGACCCAGTACTTC.

The gene calls are TRBV4-1 and TRBJ2-2; TRBD1 agrees at 8 bases. CDR3 length equals 16 residues. The trim removed 4 bases at V and 3 bases at J, leaving 7 bases unmatched. CDR1 and CDR2 (germline): MGHRA, YSYEKL. The CDR3: CASSLPQGVDTGELFF. The DNA for the CDR3 is TGCGCCAGCAGCCTGCCACAGGGGGTTGACACCGGGGAGCTGTTTTTT.

The chain uses TRBV4-2 and TRBJ2-7; 10 bases are a match to TRBD1. The CDR3 is 14 amino acids. In germline, CDR1 is LGHNA, CDR2 YNFKEQ. V gave up 1 base and J gave up 6 bases; unmatched junction bases: 3. DNA for the CDR3: TGTGCCAGCAGCCAAGGACAGGGGGCTCCCGAGCAGTACTTC. It codes for CASSQGQGAPEQYF.

The rearrangement uses TRBV28 and TRBJ2-5; TRBD2 matches at 10 bases. Germline V gene lookup returns CDR1 MDHEN and CDR2 SYDVKM. This CDR3 is built from 17 residues. With V trimmed by 5 bases and J by 3 bases, 12 bases remained unmatched. CDR3 amino acids: CASSLTGAGGREETQYF. In DNA form, the CDR3 reads TGTGCCAGCAGTCTAACCGGAGCGGGGGGGCGTGAAGAGACCCAGTACTTC.